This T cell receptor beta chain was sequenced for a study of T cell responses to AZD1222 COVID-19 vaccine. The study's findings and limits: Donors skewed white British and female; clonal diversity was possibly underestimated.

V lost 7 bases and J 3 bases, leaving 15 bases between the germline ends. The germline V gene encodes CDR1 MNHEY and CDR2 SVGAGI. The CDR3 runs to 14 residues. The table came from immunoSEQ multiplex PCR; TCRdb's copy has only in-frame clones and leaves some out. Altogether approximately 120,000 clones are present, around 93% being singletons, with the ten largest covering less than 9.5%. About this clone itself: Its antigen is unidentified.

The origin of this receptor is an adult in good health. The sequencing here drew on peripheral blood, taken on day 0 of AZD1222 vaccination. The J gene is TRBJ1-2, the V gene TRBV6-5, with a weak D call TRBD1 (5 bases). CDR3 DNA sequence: TGTGCCAGCAAGCGAGAAACAGGTGACTATGGCTACACCTTC. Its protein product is CASKRETGDYGYTF.